At least ten counts were recorded for the clone carrying this T cell receptor beta chain. No antigen is known for it. TCRdb reanalysed the reads using MiXCR and keeps one entry per CDR3 protein. The table lists approximately 300,000 distinct CDR3 sequences, more than 20% of them singletons. This sample was included in a study of T cell repertoires in cytomegalovirus infection. At the level of the study: Well-studied HLA-B-restricted CMV epitopes were used in the study alongside recently identified HLA-C-restricted ones. The public TCR beta signatures pointed to both CMV infection and matching HLA type.

Whole-study results and caveats: In two of eight donors, the top clonotype was HLA-C-restricted CMV-specific.

This specimen was cultured PBMCs, taken from culture after CMV antigen stimulation. The clonotype was recovered from a human donor in good health (CMV status not recorded). Some clones in this sample may be carry-over from other donors' samples.

Here the CDR3 DNA reads TGTGCCAGCAGCTTCGGACCGACGGGGACAGATACGCAGTATTTT. This gives the protein CASSFGPTGTDTQYF. The gene calls are TRBV7-3 and TRBJ2-3, with D perhaps TRBD2 (5 bases). The CDR3 extends over 15 amino acids. The V end was cut by 3 bases, the J end by 3 bases, with 13 bases between. Germline V CDR1 and CDR2: SGHTA, FQGTGA. The complete variable domain, with remaining parts taken from reference TRBV7-3 and TRBJ2-3, reads GAGVSQTPSNKVTEKGKYVELRCDPISGHTALYWYRQSLGQGPEFLIYFQGTGAADDSGLPNDRFFAVRPEGSVSTLKIQRTERGDSAVYLCASSFGPTGTDTQYFGPGTRLTVL.